A selection of T cell receptor beta chains follows, all from one sample in a study of blood T cells in healthy people across ages. TCRdb passed the 5' RACE reads through MiXCR, listing each CDR3 protein once. The table has some 1.7 million distinct CDR3 sequences, 28% seen once. The sequenced sample was blood. The receptors derive from a woman in her thirties in good health. CDR3s include the opening cysteine and the closing phenylalanine or tryptophan. The order of the fields is J gene, clone size, D gene, V gene, CDR3 protein, CDR3 DNA. A D gene is named only where the DNA matches it firmly. Some rows mark clone size as missing; the rest say once, few, many or name a class of expanded clone.

>TRBJ2-7|.|.|TRBV3-1
CASSQAQGPYEQYF
TGTGCCAGCAGCCAAGCTCAAGGCCCCTACGAGCAGTACTTC
>TRBJ2-7|.|.|TRBV7-9
CASSPPASATYEQYF
TGTGCCAGCAGCCCACCGGCGAGCGCAACCTACGAGCAGTACTTC
>TRBJ1-1|.|.|TRBV3-1
CASSLRGTRIGAFF
TGTGCCAGCAGTCTACGAGGGACACGCATTGGAGCTTTCTTT
>TRBJ2-7|.|TRBD1|TRBV28
CASNSRDRSYEQYF
TGTGCCAGCAATAGCCGGGACAGATCCTACGAGCAGTACTTC
>TRBJ1-6|few|.|TRBV6-2/TRBV6-3
CASSIGTFGSPLHF
TGTGCCAGCAGTATCGGGACTTTCGGTTCACCCCTCCACTTT
>TRBJ2-1|few|TRBD2|TRBV3-1
CASSQGRGGDYNEQFF
TGTGCCAGCAGCCAAGGTCGCGGGGGGGATTACAATGAGCAGTTCTTC
>TRBJ2-2|.|.|TRBV20-1
CSIWAGELFF
TGCAGTATATGGGCCGGGGAGCTGTTTTTT
>TRBJ2-5|few|.|TRBV20-1
CSARRPTGVLETQYF
TGCAGTGCTAGACGTCCGACAGGTGTCCTAGAGACCCAGTACTTC
>TRBJ1-6|.|.|TRBV20-1
CSARDPGLVSPLHF
TGCAGTGCTAGAGATCCAGGCCTGGTCTCACCCCTCCACTTT
>TRBJ2-7|many|TRBD2|TRBV20-1
CSATGTSGSYEQYF
TGCAGTGCTACTGGGACTAGCGGGAGTTACGAGCAGTACTTC
>TRBJ2-5|many|TRBD1|TRBV7-3
CASSPRQGQTQYF
TGTGCCAGCAGTCCCCGACAGGGACAGACCCAGTACTTC
>TRBJ2-5|.|.|TRBV20-1
CSARDPGGRRETQYF
TGCAGTGCTAGAGATCCGGGGGGCCGTCGGGAGACCCAGTACTTC
>TRBJ2-1|few|TRBD1|TRBV6-5
CASSADRGPYNEQFF
TGTGCCAGCAGTGCGGACAGGGGGCCCTACAATGAGCAGTTCTTC
>TRBJ2-3|few|.|TRBV2
CAAGGEAEDTQYF
TGTGCCGCTGGCGGGGAGGCCGAAGATACGCAGTATTTT
>TRBJ2-3|.|.|TRBV4-3
CASSLLRSPDTQYF
TGCGCCAGCAGCCTTCTGAGGTCCCCAGATACGCAGTATTTT
>TRBJ1-1|many|.|TRBV12-3/TRBV12-4
CASSLRDTEAFF
TGTGCCAGCAGCTTAAGGGACACTGAAGCTTTCTTT
>TRBJ2-7|many|TRBD1|TRBV29-1
CRPKGANEQYF
TGCAGACCCAAGGGGGCGAACGAGCAGTACTTC
>TRBJ1-1|few|TRBD1|TRBV20-1
CSPRRNTGDPTEAFF
TGCAGTCCGAGACGCAATACAGGGGACCCCACTGAAGCTTTCTTT
>TRBJ2-2|few|.|TRBV12-3/TRBV12-4
CASSGEVRELFF
TGTGCCAGCAGTGGAGAAGTTAGGGAGCTGTTTTTT
>TRBJ1-3|.|.|TRBV3-1
CASSRDSGNTIYF
TGTGCCAGCAGTCGCGATTCTGGAAACACCATATATTTT
>TRBJ2-5|few|.|TRBV18
CASSPTRLETQYF
TGTGCCAGCTCACCCACTAGGCTGGAGACCCAGTACTTC
>TRBJ2-7|.|.|TRBV20-1
CSASPPSEGRTDPYEQYF
TGCAGTGCTAGCCCCCCTAGCGAGGGCCGAACAGATCCCTACGAGCAGTACTTC
>TRBJ2-7|.|TRBD1|TRBV5-1
CASRPDRGRDEQYF
TGCGCCAGCAGGCCGGACAGGGGGCGCGACGAGCAGTACTTC
>TRBJ2-5|.|TRBD1|TRBV18
CASSSGTGGMGEQYF
TGTGCCAGCTCATCTGGGACAGGGGGCATGGGGGAGCAGTACTTC
>TRBJ2-2|.|TRBD2|TRBV20-1
CSAIGLAGPGELFF
TGCAGTGCTATAGGACTAGCGGGACCCGGGGAGCTGTTTTTT
>TRBJ1-2|few|.|TRBV4-3
CASSQARSLANYGYTF
TGCGCCAGCAGCCAAGCTCGAAGTTTAGCTAACTATGGCTACACCTTC
>TRBJ1-2|few|.|TRBV5-1
CASSLAGVQHGNYGYTF
TGCGCCAGCAGCTTGGCCGGAGTCCAACATGGAAACTATGGCTACACCTTC
>TRBJ2-1|.|TRBD1|TRBV29-1
CSVRTGVYNEQFF
TGCAGCGTAAGGACAGGGGTTTACAATGAGCAGTTCTTC
>TRBJ2-1|.|.|TRBV7-9
CASSFPGVSYNEQFF
TGTGCCAGCAGTTTCCCAGGCGTTTCCTACAATGAGCAGTTCTTC
>TRBJ1-2|few|TRBD1|TRBV7-2
CASRTRGQNYGYTF
TGTGCCAGCAGGACCCGGGGACAGAACTATGGCTACACCTTC
>TRBJ1-4|.|TRBD1|TRBV28
CASSLTGTGGFPTNEKLFF
TGTGCCAGCAGTTTGACCGGGACAGGGGGTTTTCCAACTAATGAAAAACTGTTTTTT
>TRBJ1-4|few|.|TRBV5-1
CASRPLPTNEKLFF
TGCGCCAGCCGGCCCCTTCCAACTAATGAAAAACTGTTTTTT
>TRBJ2-1|.|TRBD2|TRBV7-2
CANSPFLAGGWDNEQFF
TGTGCCAACAGCCCATTTTTAGCGGGAGGATGGGACAATGAGCAGTTCTTC
>TRBJ1-4|few|.|TRBV18
CASSRDTSEKLFF
TGTGCCAGCTCACGGGACACCTCAGAAAAACTGTTTTTT
>TRBJ2-5|many|.|TRBV20-1
CSARDGTSVQETQYF
TGCAGTGCTAGAGACGGGACTTCAGTCCAAGAGACCCAGTACTTC
>TRBJ1-6|.|.|TRBV5-1
CASSFDRPHNSPLHF
TGCGCCAGCAGCTTCGATCGACCCCATAATTCACCCCTCCACTTT
>TRBJ2-3|few|TRBD2|TRBV10-1
CASSESSGSADTQYF
TGCGCCAGCAGTGAATCGAGCGGGAGTGCAGATACGCAGTATTTT
>TRBJ2-5|few|.|TRBV10-2
CASSETAKETQYF
TGCGCCAGCAGTGAGACCGCCAAGGAGACCCAGTACTTC
>TRBJ2-5|.|.|TRBV6-5
CASSYRRGVLGVETQYF
TGTGCCAGCAGTTATAGAAGAGGGGTCCTCGGGGTCGAGACCCAGTACTTC
>TRBJ1-4|.|.|TRBV24-1
CATSDGEKLFF
TGTGCCACCAGTGATGGGGAAAAACTGTTTTTT
>TRBJ2-1|.|TRBD1|TRBV5-1
CASSLAEGQFYEQFF
TGCGCCAGCAGCTTGGCCGAGGGACAGTTCTACGAGCAGTTCTTC
>TRBJ2-2|.|.|TRBV5-5
CASSLFPGELFF
TGTGCCAGCAGCTTGTTTCCCGGGGAGCTGTTTTTT
>TRBJ2-1|few|TRBD1|TRBV15
CATSRDRGQGREEQFF
TGTGCCACCAGCAGAGATCGGGGACAGGGTCGGGAGGAGCAGTTCTTC
>TRBJ2-1|few|TRBD2|TRBV5-1
CASSLGGGSIEQFF
TGCGCCAGCAGCTTAGGCGGGGGTTCGATTGAGCAGTTCTTC
>TRBJ1-2|few|.|TRBV29-1
CSVGLSQGGYTF
TGCAGCGTTGGTCTATCCCAGGGGGGCTACACCTTC
>TRBJ1-2|.|TRBD1|TRBV4-1
CASSQSGQDYGYTF
TGCGCCAGCAGCCAATCGGGACAGGACTATGGCTACACCTTC
>TRBJ2-3|.|.|TRBV7-2
CASSFHFSGDTDTQYF
TGTGCCAGCAGCTTTCATTTTAGCGGAGATACAGATACGCAGTATTTT
>TRBJ2-1|.|TRBD1|TRBV7-2
CASSFAGARGLREQFF
TGTGCCAGCAGCTTTGCGGGCGCCAGGGGGCTTAGGGAGCAGTTCTTC
>TRBJ2-1|.|TRBD2|TRBV29-1
CSANGLAGDFSYNEQFF
TGCAGCGCTAACGGCCTAGCGGGAGACTTCTCCTACAATGAGCAGTTCTTC
>TRBJ1-1|few|.|TRBV7-6
CASSLGAGTNTEAFF
TGTGCCAGCAGCTTAGGGGCCGGCACGAACACTGAAGCTTTCTTT
>TRBJ2-5|.|.|TRBV11-1
CASRVGGDNEQYF
TGTGCCAGCAGGGTGGGTGGAGACAATGAGCAGTACTTC
>TRBJ2-5|.|TRBD2|TRBV5-1
CASSRRVAGELKETQYF
TGCGCCAGCAGCCGAAGGGTAGCGGGAGAACTAAAAGAGACCCAGTACTTC
>TRBJ2-7|few|.|TRBV3-1
CASSHLGLDYEQYF
TGTGCCAGCAGCCACTTAGGACTCGACTACGAGCAGTACTTC
>TRBJ1-1|.|.|TRBV7-2
CASSLSGLEEAFF
TGTGCCAGCAGCTTATCAGGACTAGAAGAAGCTTTCTTT
>TRBJ2-7|.|.|TRBV6-2/TRBV6-3
CASSYSRGRAYEQYF
TGTGCCAGCAGTTATTCCAGGGGACGGGCCTACGAGCAGTACTTC
>TRBJ1-2|few|.|TRBV20-1
CSARGSLHNYGYTF
TGCAGTGCTAGAGGATCTTTACACAACTATGGCTACACCTTC
>TRBJ2-3|.|TRBD1|TRBV10-3
CAISGTGTGGPDAQYF
TGTGCCATCAGTGGCACCGGGACAGGGGGACCAGATGCGCAGTATTTT